The present entry profiles one TCR beta chain with its context. Its cognate antigen is unknown. Into CD45RA+ naive and CD45RA-negative memory subsets, the CD4+ cells were split. CDR3 size: 12 residues. Between the trimmed V and J ends, which lost 3 bases and 0 bases, there was a span of 6 bases. In germline, CDR1 is GTSNPN, CDR2 SVGIG (reference sequence). Measured with immunoSEQ multiplex PCR; TCRdb has only the in-frame clones, and not every one. The sample lists 2 million or so clones, roughly 95% occurring once. The entry originates in a study of shared clonotypes between healthy human individuals. Study-wide findings and caveats: Between several donors, naive CD4 clonotypes were shared at a level of about 5%. Against clonotypes common to all four donors, non-shared ones had lower generation probabilities. A generally larger estimated richness was seen in naive subsets than in memory subsets.

The origin of this receptor is a man between 18 and 29 years old in good health. V and J are TRBV30 and TRBJ2-7; D unresolved. What was sequenced was naive CD4+ T cells sorted from blood. Subset noted: CD45RA+ positively selected. This CDR3 is CAWSPFSYEQYF. As DNA, the CDR3 is TGTGCCTGGAGCCCGTTCTCCTACGAGCAGTACTTC.